This TCR beta chain was sequenced during a study of response to subunit inactivated influenza vaccine. A single record per CDR3 protein comes from TCRdb applying MiXCR to the RT-PCR reads. The table has 600,000 to 700,000 distinct CDR3 sequences, 14% seen once; the top ten hold 6.5% to 8%. V was pared by 2 bases and J by 0 bases, with 11 bases between. The CDR3 covers 15 residues. Germline V gives CDR1 DFQATT, CDR2 SNEGSKA (reference sequence). This sequence was found in a man in his fifties who received an inactivated influenza vaccine. The material was PBMCs from blood, obtained roughly 15 days before vaccination. The V call is TRBV20-1, the J call TRBJ2-4; D is uncertain. The CDR3 protein is CSARIWTSAKNIQYF. CDR3 DNA sequence: TGCAGTGCTAGAATTTGGACGTCAGCCAAAAACATTCAGTACTTC.